These 13 T cell receptor beta chains were all obtained from the same sample, sequenced in a study of CD8+ T cells in alopecia areata. Stated treatment: oral pan-JAK inhibitor, 5-10 mg twice daily. Extracted from the samples, RNA was reverse transcribed into cDNA to serve as the sequencing template. The method was immunoSEQ multiplex PCR; TCRdb's version includes in-frame clones alone and lacks a portion of them. The profile covers approximately 180,000 clones, with roughly 50% appearing a single time and approximately 11% taken by the ten largest. Sequenced material: CD8+ T cells sorted from blood, taken at week 24, from a patient treated with tofacitinib. The source is a human donor with alopecia areata.

As regards this clone: One end of the junction does not line up with germline, which may come from a read error. V gene TRBV27 combines with J gene TRBJ2-7, with D possibly matching TRBD1 (6 bases). There are 14 residues in the CDR3. Germline-derived CDR1 and CDR2 are MNHEY and SMNVEV (reference sequence). The CDR3 DNA is TGTGCCAGCAGTCTATCACAGGGTCGGTACGAGCAGTACTTC. This codes for CASSLSQGRYEQYF.

The V gene is TRBV2, the J gene TRBJ2-1; 13 nucleotides match TRBD2. CDR1 and CDR2 (germline): SNHLY, FYNNEI. V lost 6 bases and J lost 4; bases outside the gene matches: 6. The CDR3 covers 16 residues. The CDR3 loop reads CASSVGTSGDYNEQFF. Written as DNA, the CDR3 is TGTGCCAGCAGCGTCGGGACTAGCGGGGATTACAATGAGCAGTTCTTC.

The genes are TRBV7-8 and TRBJ1-5; perhaps TRBD1 as D (6 bases). Germline CDR1 is SGHVS and CDR2 is FQNEAQ. Trimming took 5 bases from V and 7 from J, leaving 18 bases between them. The CDR3 covers 15 residues. CDR3 DNA: TGTGCCAGCAGCCCCGGGCGGGGAGGGGGACAGCCCCAGCATTTT. This encodes CASSPGRGGGQPQHF.

Comment on this clone: Compared with germline, one end of the junction differs, possibly owing to a read error. V is TRBV10-2 and J is TRBJ2-7; 8 nucleotides agree with TRBD1. The CDR3 consists of 14 residues. Germline CDR1 reads WSHSY; CDR2 reads SAAADI. CDR3 sequence: CASRTGESLYERYF. CDR3 DNA sequence: TGCGCCAGCAGGACAGGGGAATCCCTCTACGAGCGGTACTTC.

This clone was detected only a few times. V is TRBV7-8 and J is TRBJ2-5; 8 nucleotides align to TRBD1. V lost 7 bases to trimming and J lost 2 bases; unmatched junction nucleotides: 6. The length of the CDR3 is 14 residues. Germline loops: CDR1 SGHVS, CDR2 FQNEAQ. CDR3 region: CASIRTGPQETQYF. DNA for the CDR3: TGTGCCAGCATAAGGACAGGGCCACAAGAGACCCAGTACTTC.

In its sample, this clone was seen a few times. This chain links TRBV6-1 with TRBJ2-7; tentative D call: TRBD1 (5 bases). The germline gives CDR1 MNHNS, CDR2 SASEGT. Trimming removed 2 bases from V and 4 bases from J, with 18 bases in between. The CDR3 consists of 16 residues. Here the CDR3 reads CASSERAGQGLYEQYF. The DNA for the CDR3 is TGTGCCAGCAGTGAAAGGGCAGGACAAGGGCTATACGAGCAGTACTTC.

Comment on this clone: Different DNA sequences within this sample yield the same CDR3. The genes are TRBV27 and TRBJ1-2, with 8 bases aligning to TRBD1. With V trimmed by 4 bases and J by 4 bases, 2 bases remained unmatched. Germline assignment: CDR1 MNHEY and CDR2 SMNVEV (reference sequence). The CDR3 is 13 amino acids. In DNA, the CDR3 is TGTGCCAGCAGTTCCACAGGGGGCTATGGCTACACCTTC. Its protein product is CASSSTGGYGYTF.

This clone appeared once. The chain joins TRBV30 to TRBJ1-2, with D uncertain. Trimming left V 5 bases short and J 5 bases short, with 12 bases between. Germline V CDR1 and CDR2: GTSNPN, SVGIG (reference sequence). This CDR3 region has 12 residues. This CDR3 reads CAWSTGVYGYTF. CDR3 coding DNA: TGTGCCTGGTCGACCGGGGTTTATGGCTACACCTTC.

This chain joins TRBV29-1 and TRBJ2-7; D gene unclear. The CDR3 has 13 residues. Trimming took off 2 bases at V and 1 base at J, with 9 bases between the two ends. From germline, CDR1 is SQVTM and CDR2 ANQGSEA. In nucleotides, the CDR3 is TGCAGCGTTGAATTTGCAGAGTCCTACGAGCAGTACTTC. This codes for CSVEFAESYEQYF.

This clone was seen more than once but under ten times. The chain links TRBV4-3 to TRBJ1-1, with 10 bases lining up with TRBD1. The CDR3 consists of 15 residues. Per germline, CDR1 LGHNA and CDR2 YSLEER. V lost 1 base and J lost 4; bases outside the gene matches: 3. The CDR3 DNA sequence: TGCGCCAGCAGCCAAGGGACAGGGGGAGGCACTGAAGCTTTCTTT. Encoded protein: CASSQGTGGGTEAFF.

The V and J genes are TRBV6-6 and TRBJ2-3, with 12 bases lining up with TRBD1. This CDR3 spans 16 amino acids. CDR1 MNHNY and CDR2 SVGAGI come from the germline V gene (reference sequence). The V gene end was trimmed by 6 bases and the J gene end by 6 bases; junction bases not matched to a gene: 10. The CDR3 nucleotides read TGTGCCAGCAGCCCCGGATGGGGACAGGGGGCCGATACGCAGTATTTT. It encodes CASSPGWGQGADTQYF.

The rearrangement links TRBV12-5 to TRBJ2-1, with D tentatively TRBD1 (6 bases). Trimming cost V 0 bases and J 4 bases, with 10 bases left between them. Germline lookup yields CDR1 LGHNT and CDR2 FRNRAP. This CDR3 comprises 15 residues. CDR3 sequence reads: CASGLVQGRYNEQFF. The CDR3 DNA sequence: TGTGCTAGTGGTTTGGTACAGGGAAGATACAATGAGCAGTTCTTC.

The chain joins TRBV7-2 to TRBJ2-1; D is perhaps TRBD2 (5 bases). The germline V and J ends were trimmed by 6 bases and 6 bases, with 15 bases remaining between them. This CDR3 is 14 amino acids long. Germline V lookup: CDR1 SGHTA, CDR2 FQGNSA. The CDR3 DNA follows: TGTGCCAGCAGTTATACGGGATTCGGCAATGAGCAGTTCTTC. Its translation is CASSYTGFGNEQFF.